The 12 T cell receptor beta chains below all came from one sample that was sequenced in a study of response to subunit inactivated influenza vaccine. Each CDR3 protein is one row after TCRdb ran MiXCR on the RT-PCR reads. The sample carries over 450,000 distinct CDR3 sequences, under 15% recorded once. The sample here was PBMCs from blood, taken more than 35 days after vaccination. The receptors were gathered from a man aged 45-65 years who received an inactivated influenza vaccine.

The chain uses TRBV7-8 and TRBJ2-6; 7 nucleotides line up with TRBD1. This CDR3 is built from 16 residues. CDR1 and CDR2 from the germline V gene are SGHVS and FQNEAQ. After removal of 6 bases from V and 0 bases from J, the junction contained 5 bases not matched to a gene. CDR3 DNA: TGTGCCAGCAGGTTACAGGGGACCTCTGGGGCCAACGTCCTGACTTTC. It yields the protein CASRLQGTSGANVLTF.

The table lists this clonotype with a few counts. This chain links TRBV20-1 with TRBJ2-1, with TRBD2 matching 15 bases. CDR1 and CDR2 (germline): DFQATT, SNEGSKA (reference sequence). The CDR3 loop spans 18 amino acids. J lost 0 bases, V lost 3 bases, and 6 bases had no gene match. The CDR3 DNA reads TGCAGTGCTAGGGCGGGACTAGCGGGAGGAAGCTCCTACAATGAGCAGTTCTTC. Translated, it gives CSARAGLAGGSSYNEQFF.

V gene TRBV11-2 combines with J gene TRBJ2-2, with a tentative D call TRBD2 (5 bases). Trimming shortened V by 5 bases and J by 5 bases, and 15 bases separated the two germline ends. This CDR3 region has 15 residues. Germline V gives CDR1 SGHAT, CDR2 FQNNGV. The chain's CDR3 is CASSRVRGRTGELFF. For the CDR3, the DNA is TGTGCCAGCAGCCGCGTTCGAGGGCGAACCGGGGAGCTGTTTTTT.

This clonotype appeared many times. The chain joins TRBV29-1 to TRBJ1-3; tentatively, D is TRBD1 (6 bases). Germline loops: CDR1 SQVTM, CDR2 ANQGSEA. CDR3 length: 14 residues. The V gene lost 6 bases and the J gene lost 0 bases, with 12 bases spanning the gap. For the CDR3, the DNA is TGCAGCGTGGAGGACAGCAACTCTGGAAACACCATATATTTT. Residues: CSVEDSNSGNTIYF.

The chain recombines TRBV12-3 or TRBV12-4 with TRBJ2-3; D uncertain. The V end lost 1 base, the J end lost 6 bases, and 11 bases lay between the germline ends. There are 14 residues in the CDR3. Here the CDR3 reads CASSLVAKRDTQYF. CDR3 DNA: TGTGCCAGCAGTTTAGTGGCTAAGAGGGATACGCAGTATTTT.

This chain uses TRBV4-3 with TRBJ2-1, with D uncertain. The ends were cut back, 1 base at V and 1 base at J, with 8 bases in the middle. There are 15 residues in the CDR3. The germline CDR1 and CDR2 sequences are LGHNA and YSLEER. As DNA, the CDR3 is TGCGCCAGCAGCCAAGTATGGAGATCCTACAATGAGCAGTTCTTC. Translating it yields CASSQVWRSYNEQFF.

This clonotype was observed a handful of times. The chain carries TRBV9 and TRBJ2-1; 12 positions match TRBD2. The V segment lost 0 bases and the J segment 10 bases; nucleotides outside the gene matches: 2. This CDR3 has 14 amino acids. Germline V CDR1 and CDR2: SGDLS, YYNGEE. The CDR3 loop reads CASSVGLAGVEQFF. The CDR3 DNA follows: TGTGCCAGCAGCGTAGGACTAGCGGGAGTAGAGCAGTTCTTC. Filled out from reference TRBV9 and TRBJ2-1, the complete variable domain reads DSGVTQTPKHLITATGQRVTLRCSPRSGDLSVYWYQQSLDQGLQFLIQYYNGEERAKGNILERFSAQQFPDLHSELNLSSLELGDSALYFCASSVGLAGVEQFFGPGTRLTVL.

As to this clonotype: One base away lies a much larger clone, so this may be a sequencing read error. V gene TRBV29-1 combines with J gene TRBJ2-3; 7 nucleotides align to TRBD1. CDR3 length: 15 residues. Germline CDR1 SQVTM, CDR2 ANQGSEA. The ends lost 4 bases at V and 4 bases at J; junction bases unmatched: 11. The CDR3 region has the DNA TGCAGCGTTGCCGAGACAGGGAGAGTCGCAGATACGCAGTATTTT. It yields the protein CSVAETGRVADTQYF.

CDR3 sequence: CASSPYRTGGPTTEAFF. In DNA form, the CDR3 reads TGTGCCAGCAGTCCTTACCGGACAGGGGGCCCGACCACTGAAGCTTTCTTT. The chain is built from TRBV12-3 or TRBV12-4 and TRBJ1-1; TRBD1 aligns across 11 bases. The junction had 12 bases not matched to a gene; V was cut back by 5 bases and J by 4 bases. The length of the CDR3 is 17 residues.

This clonotype has a handful of counts. This chain's CDR3 is CASSLIVTSGGTNEQFF. In DNA, the CDR3 is TGTGCCAGCAGCCTCATTGTGACTAGCGGGGGGACCAATGAGCAGTTCTTC. The V gene is TRBV4-2, the J gene TRBJ2-1; 13 bases are shared with TRBD2. V lost 4 bases and J lost 6; bases outside the gene matches: 9. Germline V gene data show CDR1 as LGHNA and CDR2 as YNFKEQ. The CDR3 is 17 residues long.

This clonotype was counted many times. The V call is TRBV7-6, the J call TRBJ1-4; a possible D gene is TRBD1 (5 bases). Trimming cost V 8 bases and J 6 bases, with 13 bases left between them. The CDR3 extends over 13 amino acids. Germline V gene sequence: CDR1 SGHVS, CDR2 FNYEAQ. CDR3 sequence: CASAGGKYEKLFF. The CDR3 region has the DNA TGTGCCAGCGCGGGGGGTAAATATGAAAAACTGTTTTTT.

V and J are TRBV3-1 and TRBJ2-3; perhaps TRBD2 as D (6 bases). Trimming removed 3 bases at V and 0 bases at J, with 10 bases between. The germline CDR1 and CDR2 sequences are LGHDT and YNNKEL (reference sequence). There are 15 residues in the CDR3. The CDR3 spells CASSHGTASTDTQYF. The DNA of the CDR3 is TGTGCCAGCAGCCATGGGACTGCTAGCACAGATACGCAGTATTTT.